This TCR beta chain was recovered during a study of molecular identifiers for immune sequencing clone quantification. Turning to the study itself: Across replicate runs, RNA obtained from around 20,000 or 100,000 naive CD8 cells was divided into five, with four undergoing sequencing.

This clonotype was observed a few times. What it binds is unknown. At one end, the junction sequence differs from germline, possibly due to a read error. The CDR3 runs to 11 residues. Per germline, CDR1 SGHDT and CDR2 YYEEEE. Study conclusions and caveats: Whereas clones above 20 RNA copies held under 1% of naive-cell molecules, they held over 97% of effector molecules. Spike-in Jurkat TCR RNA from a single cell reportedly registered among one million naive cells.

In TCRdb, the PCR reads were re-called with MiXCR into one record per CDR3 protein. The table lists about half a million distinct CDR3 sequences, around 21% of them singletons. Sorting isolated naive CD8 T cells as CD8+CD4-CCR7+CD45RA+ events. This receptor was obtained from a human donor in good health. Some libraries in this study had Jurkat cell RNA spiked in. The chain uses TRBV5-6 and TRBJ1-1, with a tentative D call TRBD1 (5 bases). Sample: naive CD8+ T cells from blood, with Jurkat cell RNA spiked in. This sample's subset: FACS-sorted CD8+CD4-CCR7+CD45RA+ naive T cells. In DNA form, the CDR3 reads TGTGCCAGCAGCTTGAGGGGTCCGTCAAAGTTT. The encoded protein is CASSLRGPSKF. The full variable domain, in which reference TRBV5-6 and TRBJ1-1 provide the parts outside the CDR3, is DAGVTQSPTHLIKTRGQQVTLRCSPKSGHDTVSWYQQALGQGPQFIFQYYEEEERQRGNFPDRFSGHQFPNYSSELNVNALLLGDSALYLCASSLRGPSKFGQGTRLTVV.